The 23 T cell receptor beta chains listed next were all sequenced from one sample in a study of CD8 T cells in ankylosing spondylitis. One entry per CDR3 protein, called by TCRdb with MiXCR from the 5' RACE reads. The table shows under 200,000 distinct CDR3 sequences, with under 14% occurring only once. The sample taken for sequencing was blood, either unsorted or a sorted T cell fraction (not recorded which). Source of these receptors: a male donor with ankylosing spondylitis or in good health (not recorded which).

A single count supports this clonotype. The rearrangement uses TRBV12-3 or TRBV12-4 and TRBJ1-1, with TRBD1 as a possible D gene (5 bases). V dropped 2 bases and J dropped 3 bases, with 10 bases sitting between them. The CDR3 is 14 amino acids. The CDR3 nucleotides are TGTGCCAGCAGTTTAAACCCAGGGTACACTGAAGCTTTCTTT. Its translation is CASSLNPGYTEAFF.

This clonotype came up many times. This CDR3 reads CAISQTGGGQETQYF. CDR3 in DNA: TGTGCCATCAGCCAGACGGGAGGGGGGCAAGAGACCCAGTACTTC. The rearrangement joins TRBV10-3 to TRBJ2-5; TRBD2 matches at 8 bases. Losses at the gene ends were 6 bases for V and 2 bases for J; bases not matched to a gene: 8. CDR3 size: 15 residues. The germline gives CDR1 ENHRY, CDR2 SYGVKD.

This clonotype was seen ten or more times. The CDR3 region is CSARDRPDEQYF. CDR3 coding DNA: TGCAGCGCCAGGGACAGGCCTGACGAGCAGTACTTC. V gene TRBV29-1 combines with J gene TRBJ2-7; 8 bases align to TRBD1. The germline gives CDR1 SQVTM, CDR2 ANQGSEA. CDR3 size: 12 residues. Unmatched junction bases numbered 7, after V lost 7 bases and J lost 5 bases.

Details on this clonotype: An end of the junction differs from the germline gene, which may be a read error. V gene TRBV7-2 combines with J gene TRBJ1-3; perhaps TRBD1 as D (5 bases). The CDR3 has 16 residues. The V gene's germline CDR1 is SGHTA and CDR2 FQGNSA. CDR3 residues: CASSLEGPISENTIYF. Here the CDR3 DNA reads TGTGCCAGCAGCTTAGAGGGGCCGATTTCTGAAAACACCATATATTTT.

With respect to this clonotype: A much larger clone differs by one base, so this may be a read error. This chain uses TRBV7-6 with TRBJ2-1; D uncertain. The CDR3 extends over 16 amino acids. CDR1 and CDR2 from the germline V gene are SGHVS and FNYEAQ. Trimming took off 1 base at V and 3 bases at J, with 13 bases between the two ends. The DNA for the CDR3 is TGTGCCAGCAGCTTAGGACATCACCAGAGCTACAATGAGCAGTTCTTC. Encoded protein: CASSLGHHQSYNEQFF.

The rearrangement joins TRBV6-1 to TRBJ2-5; a possible D gene is TRBD1 (5 bases). Germline loops: CDR1 MNHNS, CDR2 SASEGT. V shed 5 bases and J shed 3 bases, with 13 bases lying between them. The CDR3 runs 14 residues. This CDR3 reads CASSTGGVEETQYF. In DNA form, the CDR3 reads TGTGCCAGCAGTACAGGTGGGGTGGAAGAGACCCAGTACTTC.

This chain uses TRBV7-2 with TRBJ2-7; tentatively, D is TRBD1 (6 bases). The CDR3 sequence is 15 residues long. V gave up 5 bases and J gave up 6 bases, with 20 bases separating them. Germline V CDR1 and CDR2: SGHTA, FQGNSA. In DNA form, the CDR3 reads TGTGCCAGCAGCCCCACGACGACAGGCACAGGCGAGCAGTACTTC. It specifies CASSPTTTGTGEQYF.

A note on this clonotype: A single base separates this from a much larger clone, so it may be a read error. The V and J genes are TRBV20-1 and TRBJ2-3, with 13 nucleotides matching TRBD2. Germline V gene data show CDR1 as DFQATT and CDR2 as SNEGSKA (reference sequence). This CDR3 has 16 residues. The CDR3 protein is CSAGLGLAGITGTQYF. The CDR3 DNA follows: TGCAGTGCTGGTTTGGGACTAGCGGGGATCACAGGTACGCAGTATTTT.

The sample holds many counts of this clonotype. The chain uses TRBV18 and TRBJ2-1; the D gene is possibly TRBD1 (6 bases). CDR1 is KGHSH and CDR2 is LQKENI in the germline V gene. This CDR3 comprises 14 residues. With 2 bases removed from V and 3 bases from J, the gap between germline ends came to 8 bases. The CDR3 bases are TGTGCCAGCTCACCATACAGGGACTACAATGAGCAGTTCTTC. It encodes CASSPYRDYNEQFF.

This clonotype was found a few times. The V call is TRBV6-5, the J call TRBJ1-3; TRBD1 might be the D (5 bases). With 2 bases removed from V and 2 bases from J, the gap between germline ends came to 7 bases. This CDR3 comprises 14 residues. In germline, CDR1 is MNHEY, CDR2 SVGAGI. The CDR3 region is CASSYRRAGNTIYF. DNA of the CDR3: TGTGCCAGCAGTTACCGCAGGGCTGGAAACACCATATATTTT.

The chain combines TRBV29-1 with TRBJ2-3, with 7 bases lining up with TRBD1. V was clipped by 2 bases and J by 7 bases; unmatched bases: 6. Germline V gene lookup returns CDR1 SQVTM and CDR2 ANQGSEA. This CDR3 comprises 13 residues. The CDR3 reads CSVEPGQSYTQYF. DNA of the CDR3: TGCAGCGTTGAACCGGGACAGTCCTATACGCAGTATTTT.

This clonotype was observed many times. The chain is built from TRBV20-1 and TRBJ1-2; 7 nucleotides line up with TRBD1. The CDR3 has 14 amino acids. Germline V lookup: CDR1 DFQATT, CDR2 SNEGSKA (reference sequence). In DNA form, the CDR3 reads TGCAGCATGCGACATCAGACAGGGACCTATGGCTACACCTTC. It translates to CSMRHQTGTYGYTF.

In its sample, this clonotype was seen a few times. J is TRBJ2-3 and V is TRBV7-9; D may be TRBD1 (6 bases). V lost 1 base and J 6 bases, leaving 17 bases between the germline ends. There are 16 residues in the CDR3. Germline assignment: CDR1 SEHNR and CDR2 FQNEAQ (reference sequence). The CDR3 nucleotides read TGTGCCAGCAGCTTAGGTGCGAGGGGGAGTCCCGATACGCAGTATTTT. Amino acids: CASSLGARGSPDTQYF.

The CDR3 region has the DNA TGCGCCAGCAGCTTGGCATACCAAGAGACCCAGTACTTC. Protein product: CASSLAYQETQYF. This sequence joins TRBV5-1 and TRBJ2-5; D call uncertain. The CDR3 is 13 residues long. Trimming stripped 0 bases from V and 0 bases from J, with 3 bases between. Germline assignment: CDR1 SGHRS and CDR2 YFSETQ.

This clonotype was seen ten or more times. V gene TRBV5-1 combines with J gene TRBJ2-7; 10 bases agree with TRBD2. J lost 3 bases, V lost 4 bases, and 7 bases had no gene match. Germline CDR1 is SGHRS and CDR2 is YFSETQ. CDR3 length equals 15 residues. The CDR3 protein is CASSPLAGDFYEQYF. DNA for the CDR3: TGCGCCAGCAGCCCGCTAGCGGGAGATTTCTACGAGCAGTACTTC.

This clonotype has just a few counts. Here the CDR3 reads CASSLHRGSTDTQYF. Written as DNA, the CDR3 is TGCGCCAGCAGCTTGCACAGGGGAAGCACAGATACGCAGTATTTT. This chain links TRBV5-1 with TRBJ2-3; 7 nucleotides agree with TRBD1. There are 15 residues in the CDR3. Looked up from germline, CDR1 is SGHRS and CDR2 is YFSETQ. V was pared by 1 base and J by 0 bases, with 2 bases of the junction left unmatched.

In its sample, this clonotype was seen a few times. This chain joins TRBV7-9 and TRBJ2-7; a weak D match, TRBD1 (5 bases). Trimming pared 5 bases from V and 0 bases from J, leaving 11 bases between. This CDR3 is built from 14 residues. Germline V gene sequence: CDR1 SEHNR, CDR2 FQNEAQ (reference sequence). Here the CDR3 DNA reads TGTGCCAGCAGCCCCAGACAGCCCTCCTACGAGCAGTACTTC. Residues: CASSPRQPSYEQYF.

This clonotype was recorded many times. The rearrangement joins TRBV24-1 to TRBJ1-5; D unresolved. The CDR3 runs 19 residues. Deletions cut 8 bases from V and 3 bases from J, with 28 bases between. CDR1 KGHDR and CDR2 SFDVKD come from the germline V gene. The DNA of the CDR3 is TGTGCCACCACTCGGGCCCCAGGAAATTCTTTGAATTACAATCAGCCCCAGCATTTT. Encoded protein: CATTRAPGNSLNYNQPQHF.

This clonotype was detected many times. This chain links TRBV7-8 with TRBJ1-5; D gene uncertain. Trimming pared 5 bases from V and 7 bases from J, leaving 15 bases between. CDR3 length equals 14 residues. In germline, CDR1 is SGHVS, CDR2 FQNEAQ. In nucleotides, the CDR3 is TGTGCCAGCAGCCACGCGTCGAACGGACAGCCCCAGCATTTT. It yields the protein CASSHASNGQPQHF.

This clonotype was counted many times. The chain is built from TRBV9 and TRBJ2-3; TRBD2 matches 10 bases. V was clipped by 4 bases and J by 2 bases; unmatched bases: 7. This CDR3 has 16 amino acids. Germline CDR1 and CDR2: SGDLS and YYNGEE. CDR3 in amino acids: CASSYTAGGITDTQYF. CDR3 DNA sequence: TGTGCCAGCAGCTATACAGCGGGGGGGATCACAGATACGCAGTATTTT.

The table lists this clonotype with many counts. J is TRBJ2-7 and V is TRBV20-1; 9 positions match TRBD2. V dropped 0 bases and J dropped 4; count of bases not matched to a gene: 4. The CDR3 runs 14 residues. Per germline, CDR1 DFQATT and CDR2 SNEGSKA (reference sequence). CDR3 sequence reads: CSARDLAGSYEQYF. The CDR3 nucleotides read TGCAGTGCTAGAGACCTAGCGGGATCTTACGAGCAGTACTTC.

The sample holds many counts of this clonotype. The gene calls are TRBV29-1 and TRBJ2-3, with D perhaps TRBD2 (6 bases). With 7 bases removed from V and 10 bases from J, the gap between germline ends came to 12 bases. CDR1 is SQVTM and CDR2 is ANQGSEA in the germline V gene. This CDR3 has 10 residues. The CDR3 sequence is CSGGEDAQYF. The CDR3 nucleotides read TGCAGCGGAGGGGAGGATGCGCAGTATTTT.

Ten or more counts support this clonotype. This rearrangement joins TRBV29-1 to TRBJ2-5; D might be TRBD1 (5 bases). The CDR3 spans 14 residues. V shed 5 bases and J shed 5 bases, with 18 bases lying between them. Germline loops: CDR1 SQVTM, CDR2 ANQGSEA. The CDR3 sequence is CSVPRQGPRETQYF. As DNA, the CDR3 is TGCAGCGTTCCGCGGCAGGGTCCACGGGAGACCCAGTACTTC.